This TCR beta chain was retrieved from a study of T cell repertoires in cytomegalovirus infection. Using its own MiXCR run on the reads, TCRdb lists one record per CDR3 protein. Of 450,000 to 600,000 distinct CDR3 sequences detected, more than 40% appear once; the ten largest clones hold approximately 40%. With respect to this clonotype: Its antigen is as yet unknown.

Regarding the study as a whole: Pooled public TCR beta family frequency picked out CMV carriers with the relevant HLA.

The V gene end was trimmed by 7 bases and the J gene end by 3 bases; junction bases not matched to a gene: 8. The CDR3 runs 15 residues. V gene TRBV12-3 or TRBV12-4 combines with J gene TRBJ2-2; 7 bases agree with TRBD1. The clonotype was recovered from a human donor in good health (CMV status not recorded). Some clones in this sample may be carry-over from other donors' samples. The starting material was cultured PBMCs, obtained from culture after CMV antigen stimulation. The CDR3 here is CASTYRGWDTGELFF. For the CDR3, the DNA is TGTGCCAGCACCTACAGGGGATGGGACACCGGGGAGCTGTTTTTT.